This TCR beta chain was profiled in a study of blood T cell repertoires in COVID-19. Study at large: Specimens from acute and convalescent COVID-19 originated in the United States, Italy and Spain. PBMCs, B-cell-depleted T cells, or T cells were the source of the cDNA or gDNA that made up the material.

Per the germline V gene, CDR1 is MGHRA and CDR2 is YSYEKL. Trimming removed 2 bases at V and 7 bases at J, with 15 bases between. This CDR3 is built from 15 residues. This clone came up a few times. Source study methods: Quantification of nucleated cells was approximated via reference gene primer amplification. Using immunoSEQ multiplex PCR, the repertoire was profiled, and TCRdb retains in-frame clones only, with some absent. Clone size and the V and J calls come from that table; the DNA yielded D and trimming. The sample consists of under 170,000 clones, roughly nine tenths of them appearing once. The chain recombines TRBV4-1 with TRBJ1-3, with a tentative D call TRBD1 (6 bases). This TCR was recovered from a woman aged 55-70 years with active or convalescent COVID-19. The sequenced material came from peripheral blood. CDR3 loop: CASSQTAAGVNTIYF. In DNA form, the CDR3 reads TGCGCCAGCAGCCAAACGGCCGCAGGGGTGAACACCATATATTTT.